Below are 23 T cell receptor beta chains sequenced from a single sample in a study of blood T cell repertoires in COVID-19. This table comes from immunoSEQ multiplex PCR, and its TCRdb copy is limited to in-frame clones, with some not included. Counted here are tens of thousands of clones, just over 85% occurring once; the ten biggest clones make up roughly 40%. The specimen was peripheral blood. The receptors were gathered from a woman aged 55 to 70 with COVID-19, enrolled during active disease.

This clone was picked up a small number of times. The chain recombines TRBV30 with TRBJ2-5; D is uncertain. This CDR3 is built from 12 residues. The germline gives CDR1 GTSNPN, CDR2 SVGIG (reference sequence). The V and J ends lost 2 bases and 6 bases respectively, with 10 bases between them. The CDR3 nucleotides are TGTGCCTGGAGTCCCGGTCCACAGACCCAGTACTTC. Amino acids: CAWSPGPQTQYF. Complete variable domain (other parts from reference TRBV30 and TRBJ2-5): SQTIHQWPATLVQPVGSPLSLECTVEGTSNPNLYWYRQAAGRGLQLLFYSVGIGQISSEVPQNLSASRPQDRQFILSSKKLLLSDSGFYLCAWSPGPQTQYFGPGTRLLVL.

This rearrangement joins TRBV7-9 to TRBJ2-7; D is perhaps TRBD2 (6 bases). The CDR3 spans 15 residues. V was shortened by 5 bases and J by 3 bases, with 17 bases between the two germline ends. Germline V gene data show CDR1 as SEHNR and CDR2 as FQNEAQ (reference sequence). CDR3 nucleotides: TGTGCCAGCAGCACATCTGTTGGAGGGTTCTACGAGCAGTACTTC. Protein product: CASSTSVGGFYEQYF. Complete variable domain (other parts from reference TRBV7-9 and TRBJ2-7): DTGVSQNPRHKITKRGQNVTFRCDPISEHNRLYWYRQTLGQGPEFLTYFQNEAQLEKSRLLSDRFSAERPKGSFSTLEIQRTEQGDSAMYLCASSTSVGGFYEQYFGPGTRLTVT.

J is TRBJ1-5 and V is TRBV7-7; no definite D call. V shed 5 bases and J shed 7 bases, with 12 bases lying between them. CDR1 is SSHAT and CDR2 is FNYEAQ in the germline V gene (reference sequence). The CDR3 is made up of 13 amino acids. The CDR3, as DNA: TGTGCCAGCAGCCTCGGGGTTGGCCAGCCCCAGCATTTT. Translating it yields CASSLGVGQPQHF.

The rearrangement uses TRBV28 and TRBJ2-3; 9 bases map to TRBD2. The germline V gene encodes CDR1 MDHEN and CDR2 SYDVKM. The CDR3 runs 16 residues. The junction had 9 bases not matched to a gene; V was cut back by 5 bases and J by 3 bases. CDR3 sequence reads: CASSTPGAGGTDTQYF. The CDR3 nucleotides are TGTGCCAGCAGTACCCCTGGAGCGGGAGGAACAGATACGCAGTATTTT.

A few counts support this clone. The gene calls are TRBV4-1 and TRBJ2-1; no clear D gene. Germline-derived CDR1 and CDR2 are MGHRA and YSYEKL. V shed 1 base and J shed 8 bases, with 15 bases lying between them. The CDR3 spans 15 residues. CDR3 region: CASSQAYVSLDEQFF. CDR3 coding DNA: TGCGCCAGCAGCCAAGCCTACGTTTCGCTGGATGAGCAGTTCTTC.

The chain joins TRBV3-1 (or the pseudogene TRBV3-2) to TRBJ2-3; D gene unclear. The CDR3 length is 12 residues. Germline CDR1 is LGHDT and CDR2 is YNNKEL (reference sequence). V dropped 4 bases and J dropped 8 bases, with 10 bases sitting between them. CDR3 loop: CASSPPAGTQYF. CDR3 DNA sequence: TGTGCCAGCAGCCCCCCGGCAGGTACGCAGTATTTT.

The chain couples TRBV6-2 or TRBV6-3 to TRBJ1-5; 9 bases are shared with TRBD1. The junction had 6 bases not matched to a gene; V was cut back by 2 bases and J by 7 bases. This CDR3 contains 15 residues. Germline V CDR1 and CDR2: MNHEY, SVGEGT. CDR3 residues: CASSYIGTGYQPQHF. CDR3 nucleotide sequence: TGTGCCAGCAGTTACATCGGGACAGGGTACCAGCCCCAGCATTTT.

The table lists this clone with a count of one. At one boundary the junction diverges from the germline segment, which might be a read error. This sequence joins TRBV5-1 and TRBJ2-5; 8 bases agree with TRBD2. Germline lookup yields CDR1 SGHRS and CDR2 YFSETQ. The length of the CDR3 is 13 residues. Written as DNA, the CDR3 is TGCGCCAGCAGACACCCAGCGGGAGAGGCCCAGTACTTC. Translation gives CASRHPAGEAQYF.

The chain is built from TRBV7-2 and TRBJ2-5, with 8 bases that match TRBD2. The germline V gene encodes CDR1 SGHTA and CDR2 FQGNSA. V trimming: 5 bases; J trimming: 9 bases; junction bases outside the gene matches: 5. The length of the CDR3 is 12 residues. CDR3 sequence reads: CASSPREGAQYF. CDR3 nucleotides: TGTGCCAGCAGCCCCCGGGAGGGTGCCCAGTACTTC. Full variable domain (remainder filled in from reference TRBV7-2 and TRBJ2-5): GAGVSQSPSNKVTEKGKDVELRCDPISGHTALYWYRQSLGQGLEFLIYFQGNSAPDKSGLPSDRFSAERTGGSVSTLTIQRTQQEDSAVYLCASSPREGAQYFGPGTRLLVL.

The chain is built from TRBV18 and TRBJ1-1, with D perhaps TRBD1 (5 bases). Per germline, CDR1 KGHSH and CDR2 LQKENI. Trimming stripped 5 bases from V and 3 bases from J, with 10 bases between. This CDR3 spans 13 amino acids. The CDR3 is CASSGGEYTEAFF. The CDR3 region has the DNA TGTGCCAGCTCAGGGGGGGAGTACACTGAAGCTTTCTTT.

This chain links TRBV13 with TRBJ2-5, with 8 nucleotides matching TRBD1. CDR1 PRHDT and CDR2 FYEKMQ come from the germline V gene (reference sequence). The J segment lost 10 bases and the V segment lost 5 bases, leaving 6 bases of the junction unmatched. CDR3 length: 12 amino acids. This chain's CDR3 is CASSRTGKGQYF. The DNA for the CDR3 is TGTGCCAGCAGCCGGACAGGGAAGGGCCAGTACTTC.

The chain carries TRBV5-6 and TRBJ2-3; tentatively, D is TRBD2 (5 bases). The germline gives CDR1 SGHDT, CDR2 YYEEEE. Deletions cut 0 bases from V and 1 base from J, with 12 bases between. The CDR3 sequence is 16 residues long. CDR3 DNA sequence: TGTGCCAGCAGCTTGGTGCAGGACTGGGGCACAGATACGCAGTATTTT. Amino acids: CASSLVQDWGTDTQYF. The full variable domain, its missing parts supplied by reference TRBV5-6 and TRBJ2-3, is DAGVTQSPTHLIKTRGQQVTLRCSPKSGHDTVSWYQQALGQGPQFIFQYYEEEERQRGNFPDRFSGHQFPNYSSELNVNALLLGDSALYLCASSLVQDWGTDTQYFGPGTRLTVL.

The chain links TRBV19 to TRBJ2-5; 7 nucleotides align to TRBD2. The junction had 8 bases not matched to a gene; V was cut back by 5 bases and J by 5 bases. The CDR3 runs 14 residues. CDR1 is LNHDA and CDR2 is SQIVND in the germline V gene (reference sequence). The CDR3 loop reads CASSSRGGVETQYF. The CDR3 coding sequence is TGTGCCAGTAGTTCACGCGGGGGAGTCGAGACCCAGTACTTC.

The CDR3 nucleotides read TGTGCCAGCAGCTCGGGACAGGGAAACACAGATACGCAGTATTTT. It encodes CASSSGQGNTDTQYF. V and J are TRBV6-2 or TRBV6-3 and TRBJ2-3; 9 nucleotides line up with TRBD1. The ends lost 6 bases at V and 2 bases at J; junction bases unmatched: 6. The germline CDR1 and CDR2 sequences are MNHEY and SVGEGT. The CDR3 is 15 amino acids.

V usage is TRBV4-1 and J usage is TRBJ1-3, with TRBD1 as a possible D gene (5 bases). V gave up 3 bases and J gave up 0 bases, with 12 bases separating them. The CDR3 has 16 amino acids. The germline V gene encodes CDR1 MGHRA and CDR2 YSYEKL. CDR3 sequence (DNA): TGCGCCAGCAGCCACCTGACAGTTAACTCTGGAAACACCATATATTTT. Translation gives CASSHLTVNSGNTIYF.

On this clone: This sequence is one base from a far larger clone and is likely a read error. The V and J genes are TRBV3-1 (or the pseudogene TRBV3-2) and TRBJ1-2; D unclear. Per germline, CDR1 LGHDT and CDR2 YNNKEL (reference sequence). This CDR3 comprises 12 residues. V was shortened by 6 bases and J by 0 bases, with 5 bases between the two germline ends. The CDR3 region has the DNA TGTGCCAGCAGTTCTACTAACTATGGCTACACCTTC. As protein: CASSSTNYGYTF.

The rearrangement joins TRBV6-5 to TRBJ1-1; TRBD1 is a possible D gene (6 bases). CDR1 MNHEY and CDR2 SVGAGI come from the germline V gene. The germline V and J ends were trimmed by 7 bases and 5 bases, with 14 bases remaining between them. This CDR3 has 13 residues. CDR3: CASKGGGWTEAFF. CDR3 bases: TGTGCCAGCAAGGGAGGGGGTTGGACTGAAGCTTTCTTT.

V is TRBV4-1 and J is TRBJ2-2; 7 positions agree with TRBD2. With 0 bases clipped from V and 5 bases from J, the junction kept 0 bases outside the gene matches. Per the germline V gene, CDR1 is MGHRA and CDR2 is YSYEKL. This CDR3 spans 14 amino acids. CDR3 protein: CASSQEGGTGELFF. CDR3 nucleotide sequence: TGCGCCAGCAGCCAAGAGGGGGGGACCGGGGAGCTGTTTTTT.

This CDR3 reads CASSLEINEQYF. The DNA of the CDR3 is TGTGCCAGCAGCTTAGAAATTAACGAGCAGTACTTC. The chain is built from TRBV7-8 and TRBJ2-7; D is unclear. Germline V gives CDR1 SGHVS, CDR2 FQNEAQ. The CDR3 extends over 12 amino acids. The germline V and J ends were trimmed by 1 base and 5 bases, with 6 bases remaining between them.

This chain joins TRBV5-3 and TRBJ1-5; tentatively, D is TRBD1 (5 bases). TRBV5-3 is an ORF, with its function uncertain. CDR3 length equals 15 residues. V dropped 4 bases and J dropped 8 bases, with 19 bases sitting between them. CDR3 nucleotide sequence: TGTGCCAGAAGCACCGGGACTGTTAGCAAGGAGCCCCAGCATTTT. Translation gives CARSTGTVSKEPQHF.

J is TRBJ2-3 and V is TRBV10-2; 7 nucleotides match TRBD2. This CDR3 comprises 15 residues. Losses at the gene ends were 5 bases for V and 2 bases for J; bases not matched to a gene: 7. CDR1 and CDR2 from the germline V gene are WSHSY and SAAADI. This CDR3 is CASSSIAGYTDTQYF. CDR3 coding DNA: TGCGCCAGCAGTTCGATAGCGGGTTACACAGATACGCAGTATTTT.

The gene calls are TRBV6-6 and TRBJ1-3; D call uncertain. CDR1 MNHNY and CDR2 SVGAGI come from the germline V gene (reference sequence). This CDR3 comprises 16 residues. Trimming stripped 2 bases from V and 0 bases from J, with 11 bases between. The CDR3 loop reads CASSYGDTISGNTIYF. The CDR3 coding sequence is TGTGCCAGCAGTTACGGCGACACCATCTCTGGAAACACCATATATTTT.

The rearrangement joins TRBV10-3 to TRBJ1-2; 9 bases map to TRBD1. The CDR3 has 14 amino acids. V lost 7 bases and J lost 3; bases outside the gene matches: 6. Per germline, CDR1 ENHRY and CDR2 SYGVKD. The CDR3: CAITQQGADYGYTF. The CDR3 nucleotides are TGTGCCATCACTCAACAGGGGGCTGACTATGGCTACACCTTC.